The sequence of this TCR beta chain was determined in a study of vaccination and CD4 T cells after COVID-19. About the study: The authors used overlapping spike peptides from SARS-CoV-2, HCoV-NL63, HCoV-OC43 and HCoV-229E to stimulate cells.

Once obtained from cultured CD4+ T cells, the DNA was sequenced using the Oncomine TCR Beta short-read assay. DNA came from CD4+ T cells after culture. TCRdb analysed the PCR reads with MiXCR anew, one entry per CDR3 protein. The sample yields some 20,000 distinct CDR3 sequences, just over 55% seen once. As for this clonotype: What it binds is not known.

The treatment here: roughly 11-day PBMC culture with coronavirus spike peptide pools or control peptides (ViraFEST assay). In germline, CDR1 is LGHNA, CDR2 YSLEER. V gave up 1 base and J gave up 4 bases; unmatched junction bases: 6. CDR3 length: 16 amino acids. The sequenced material came from CD4+ T cells from blood, cultured in vitro. V and J are TRBV4-3 and TRBJ1-4, with 7 bases that match TRBD1. This receptor was obtained from a human donor who had recovered from COVID-19. The CDR3 nucleotides read TGCGCCAGCAGCCAAGGGGGGACAGAATTTAATGAAAAACTGTTTTTT. Encoded protein: CASSQGGTEFNEKLFF.